This TCR beta chain was profiled in a study of cytomegalovirus exposure and HLA in healthy donors (TCRdb year 2017). For the wider study: An earlier analysis of approximately 590 of the donors reported more than 250 Gb of sequence data and approximately 110 million unique TCR beta sequences from 150 million to 200 million T cells. The study profiled the T cell repertoires of about 640 subjects by immunosequencing and related them to cytomegalovirus serostatus. About 300 gigabases of sequencing data and roughly 80 million unique TCR sequences made up an early release that covered over 550 HLA-typed donors. A later analysis re-examined previously published TCR beta repertoires from 500 to 700 donors and added high-resolution HLA genotyping to investigate patterns of TCR occurrence. Typing coverage differed by locus: A, B, C, DRB1 and DQB1 were typed in roughly 629-640 donors, DQA1 in approximately 520, DPA1 in 600 to 610, and DPB1 in just under 480. Several DR-DQ haplotypes were handled as single units for association and clustering because linkage in the cohort was strong. HLA typing covered class I and class II loci at four-digit resolution. All discovery cohort repertoires had been generated on a single sequencing platform. In an earlier analysis of more than 550 of the donors, high-throughput TCR beta sequencing was used to judge whether each TCR beta V gene segment behaved as functional or pseudogenic. Of the approximately 400 genotyped donors, 65% to 90% were placed in the genetic ancestry cluster associated with self-reported Caucasian donors. On average, approximately 250,000 unique TCR beta nucleotide sequences were sequenced per donor among several hundred genotyped donors of the cohort, with roughly 19% of those sequences being non-productive. The aim of the study was to test whether cataloging public T cell receptors could identify signatures of past pathogen exposure. Donor age, sex, ethnicity and CMV serostatus were collected together with the repertoire data. Rather than drawing on any new phenotypic data, the later analysis identified candidate immune exposures from TCR beta sequences and the way those sequences occurred across donors. In a later genetic analysis, genome-wide SNP genotypes for about three fifths of the roughly 670 donors were used, and that subset was treated as a discovery cohort. The study combined high-throughput TCR immunosequencing, statistical association of individual TCRs with disease status, and machine learning to predict cytomegalovirus infection status. Besides the first cohort of under 700 subjects, a separate validation cohort made up of 120 different subjects was used. The study at large found these results: Because counts were too low, roughly 16 rarely observed V segments, including chromosome 9 orphons, were excluded from the earlier analysis of around 590 of the donors. Across donors, most TCR sequences were observed very rarely, whereas some public TCRs were present in many individuals. The authors suggested that the approach could potentially be generalized to other disease states and immunological phenotypes. Sequencing depth was assumed to be roughly uniform across donors in the presence/absence analyses, though that assumption may not hold. In a later analysis, several top co-occurrence clusters were reported to appear linked to parvovirus B19, influenza, CMV and Epstein-Barr virus. The study gave a list of under 200 TCR beta chains associated with cytomegalovirus. Correlated functional status among segregating V segments might reflect linkage disequilibrium, but an unknown experimental factor could not be ruled out. A group of highly shared sequence variants was considered likely to be a technical artifact of the sequencing pipeline. According to a later analysis, TCR association rates differed among HLA loci, with DRB1 alleles showing the most associated TCRs and HLA-C alleles showing the fewest. V-gene and J-gene trimming of TCR beta chains was associated with a missense DCLRE1C variant in a later genetic analysis, and the association was replicated in an independent cohort. Immune exposure information for the cohort was limited to CMV serostatus. In vitro tests confirmed that a few of the cytomegalovirus-associated TCR beta chains recognize cytomegalovirus antigens. In a later genetic analysis, fewer N-insertions in productive TCRs were reported among donors in an Asian-associated ancestry cluster than the approximately 670-donor mean. A later analysis associated 15,000 or so TCR beta sequences with specific HLA alleles at a false discovery rate of 0.05. A further reported finding was that TCR beta sequences accurately predicted the HLA-A and HLA-B alleles for most subjects in the first cohort. Assigning TCR associations to individual alleles was difficult when HLA alleles, especially DR and DQ, strongly co-occurred. A later analysis found that most CMV-associated TCR beta chains appeared HLA-restricted, with HLA associations seemingly driven largely by CMV exposure. In both the original and validation cohorts, the classifier was reported to diagnose cytomegalovirus status with high specificity and sensitivity. In an earlier analysis of 587 of the donors, most TCR beta V segments appeared in productive rearrangements about 90% or about 30% of the time, broadly matching IMGT annotations. Only TCR beta chains were sequenced in this cohort, and the absence of alpha or paired-chain data limited detectable features. Some IMGT-functional V segments, including TRBV6-2 and TRBV6-3, could not be distinguished by the 87-base-pair reads and were therefore excluded. In a later analysis, HLA-associated TCR beta chains showed more clonal expansion and lower generation probabilities than non-associated chains that were equally common. Because some donors lacked HLA typing at each locus, the association tests relied only on the typed subset.

This clone was observed a few times. No cognate antigen has been identified for it. No qualities accompany the bases; no much larger clone lies one base away. Library generation was performed with the immunoSEQ multiplex PCR assay. For the multiplex PCR, a mixture combining 60 forward primers for TCR Vbeta segments and 13 reverse primers for TCR Jbeta segments was used. The CDR3 region of rearranged TCR beta genes was amplified from genomic DNA by a multiplex PCR assay. The Illumina HiSeq System was used to sequence the amplified TCR beta libraries as 87-base-pair reads. In the authors' own workflow: A later analysis tallied roughly 80 million unique TCR beta chains across the 700 or so repertoires, and 10 million to 11 million of those chains were shared by two or more donors. Raw reads were error-corrected and collapsed into unique sequences with a nearest-neighbor algorithm that merged closely related sequences to remove PCR and sequencing errors. To assign V, D and J gene segments, CDR3 sequences were aligned to IMGT reference sequences. Each retained sequence needed at least a six-nucleotide match to both a V gene segment and a J gene segment. Rearrangements were classified as productive when the CDR3 lacked stop codons and remained in frame with V and J, and all other rearrangements were classified as non-productive. CDR3 was defined by IMGT convention, running from the second conserved V-encoded cysteine to the conserved J-encoded phenylalanine. The earlier analysis of a few hundred of the donors excluded any sequence lacking an unambiguous match to a single V gene segment. An earlier analysis of 550 to 650 of the donors classified V segments as functional when productive rearrangements were above 56.7% and as segregating when the standard deviation between donors was above 5%. A statistical classification framework was built to diagnose cytomegalovirus status from the catalog of TCR beta chain sequences. In a later analysis, V and J genes were assigned by comparing TCR nucleotide sequences against IMGT/GENE-DB human TR gene sequences. In a later analysis, CDR3 sequences and most-parsimonious VDJ recombination scenarios were assigned using the TCRdist pipeline. In a later analysis, each TCR beta chain was defined by its CDR3 amino acid sequence together with its V-gene family, and reads without a unique V-gene family were excluded. In a later analysis, fewer than 600 highly shared, low-generation-probability nucleotide sequences were removed to address suspected cross-contamination and a sequencing artifact. In a later analysis, a clonal expansion index for each public chain was calculated from normalized within-repertoire ranks of inferred template counts. Generation probabilities in a later analysis came from a VDJ recombination model fitted to out-of-frame rearrangements, and those results were checked against IGoR. Hypergeometric tests were used in a later analysis to score TCR-TCR, TCR-HLA and TCR-CMV co-occurrence, with a repertoire-size bias correction applied to the TCR pairs. To estimate false discovery rates, a later analysis permuted the HLA or CMV assignments 20 times. In a later analysis, co-occurring TCRs were grouped with DBSCAN, and TCRdist sequence similarity was added when clustering was performed within HLA-allele-positive subsets. Repertoires with fewer than 30,000 or more than 120,000 public chains were left out of co-occurrence clustering, as were about five repertoires with anomalous nucleotide sharing. The immuneACCESS repertoire file appears here via TCRdb, limited to in-frame rearrangements. These files lack a portion of the clones; in checked studies, under half of the deficit traces to unresolved V genes, and the cause of the others is not known. That table gives V, J and clone size, and the DNA gave D and trimming. The sample profile shows some 120,000 clones; about 80% of them were found once. The leading ten clones occupy approximately 11% of the sample.

There are 17 amino acids in the CDR3, from cysteine to phenylalanine inclusive. Here the CDR3 DNA is all that survives: 51 bases in frame from base 1. Based on the germline V gene, the CDR1 and CDR2 sequences are MGHRA and YSYEKL. Trimming accounts for 3 bases at V and 4 bases at J, while the number of junction bases matched to no gene is 5. The cohort consisted of 670 or so healthy bone marrow donors. Cohort members were all nominally healthy when sampled, although unrecorded immune exposures were likely present. The donor tested CMV seropositive and was one of the 289 seropositive cohort members. A peripheral blood sample was collected from each donor, and TCR beta sequencing was performed on peripheral blood mononuclear cells. The Qiagen DNeasy Blood Extraction Kit was used to extract genomic DNA from the blood cell samples.

Rearrangement joined TRBV4-1 to TRBJ2-2, and 13 bases in between align with TRBD2. Sequenced: PBMCs. This receptor was taken from a man aged 25 to 40 in good health and CMV-seropositive. The nucleotide sequence is TGCGCCAGCAGCCACCGGACTAGCGGGAGCGGCACCGGGGAGCTGTTTTTT. Its coded protein is CASSHRTSGSGTGELFF.